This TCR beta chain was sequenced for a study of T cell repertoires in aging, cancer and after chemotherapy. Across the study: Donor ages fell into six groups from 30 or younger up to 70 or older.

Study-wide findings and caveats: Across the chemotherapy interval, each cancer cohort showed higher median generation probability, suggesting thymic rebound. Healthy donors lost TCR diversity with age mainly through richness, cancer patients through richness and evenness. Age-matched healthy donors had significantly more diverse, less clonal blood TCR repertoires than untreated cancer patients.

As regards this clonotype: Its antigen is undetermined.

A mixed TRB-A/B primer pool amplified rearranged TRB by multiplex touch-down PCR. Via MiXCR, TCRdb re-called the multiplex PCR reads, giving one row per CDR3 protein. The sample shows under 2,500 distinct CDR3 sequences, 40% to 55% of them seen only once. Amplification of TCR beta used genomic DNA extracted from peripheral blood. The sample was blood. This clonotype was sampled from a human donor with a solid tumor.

CDR3 region: CSATVWEADEQYF. The CDR3 nucleotides read TGCAGTGCTACGGTCTGGGAAGCGGACGAGCAGTACTTC. This chain connects TRBV20-1 to TRBJ2-7; possible D gene TRBD2, 5 bases. Trimming removed 4 bases from V and 5 bases from J, with 15 bases in between. The V gene's germline CDR1 is DFQATT and CDR2 SNEGSKA (reference sequence). The CDR3 sequence is 13 residues long.